The clone carrying this T cell receptor beta chain has at least ten counts. The antigen remains unidentified. In the authors' workflow: A per-sample median of around 91,000 TCRs was observed, with counts ranging from about 20,000 to 750,000. TCRdb reprocessed the RACE reads via MiXCR and lists one record per CDR3 protein. Here the V and J calls rest on TCRdb's processing, not on the authors' analysis. The sample yields approximately 180,000 distinct CDR3 sequences, just under 30% seen once. Trimming took 3 bases from V and 5 from J; bases not matched to a gene: 2. This CDR3 is 13 amino acids long. In germline, CDR1 is SGHTA, CDR2 FQGNSA. These data are taken from a study of human T cells and chemical hapten exposure. General study points: Against controls, expanded TCRs gave rise to significantly more large CDR3 similarity clusters.

The sample's time point: pre-sensitization, week 0. Regarding treatment: therapeutic diphenylcyclopropenone sensitization with weekly scalp DPC. Alopecia patients, 18 to 70 years old and DPC-suitable, served as donors. Sample: whole blood, taken in connection with sensitization to the hapten diphenylcyclopropenone (DPC). The rearrangement links TRBV7-2 to TRBJ1-1, with 8 positions matching TRBD1. The receptor was isolated from a woman in her twenties or thirties with alopecia areata. Some clones in this sample may be carry-over from other donors' samples. The CDR3 nucleotides read TGTGCCAGCAGCTTCACAGGGGGTACTGAAGCTTTCTTT. Its protein product is CASSFTGGTEAFF.